This T cell receptor (beta chain) originates from a study of blood T cells in healthy people across ages (dated by TCRdb to the mid-2010s). For context, the study as a whole: In model experiments, template switching captured about one uniquely barcoded TCR beta cDNA molecule for every two T cells. To track age-related changes in TCR beta repertoire diversity, the study relied on deep sequencing normalized with unique cDNA molecular identifiers. The donors were divided into four age groups: young (average 16 years), middle-aged (under 40), aged (approximately 59) and long-lived (about 90). To avoid experimental bias, donors of different ages were spread randomly across the sequencing lanes. Two additional independent replicas of 1 million unique cDNA reads from the same blood draw were analyzed for two donors (one aged 18 to 30 and one aged 80 or older). Broader findings and caveats from the paper: As age increased, observed TCR beta diversity per million T cells dropped in a roughly linear way, and a significant reduction was already evident by age roughly 36. Compared with the aged group, more naive CD4+ T cells, fewer expanded clones and increased TCR diversity were shown by the long-lived group, suggesting age selection. Estimates of total diversity based on one million sequenced T cells were considered lower bounds and underestimates. The percentage of naive T cells measured by flow cytometry correlated strongly with observed TCR beta diversity. Conclusive comparison of naive and antigen-experienced compartments was prevented by the profiling of bulk unsorted PBMCs. Because donor CMV infection status was unknown, age-related changes in expanded clonotypes were potentially confounded.

In the case of this clonotype: The antigen this receptor binds is unknown. No qualities accompany the bases; no much larger clone lies one base away.

Library construction relied on 5' RACE. Sequencer: Illumina HiSeq 2500. A second PCR of about 7 to 12 cycles was run with a J-beta primer mix and a sample-barcoded 5' primer. A template-switch 5' adaptor carrying 12 random nucleotides introduced a unique molecular identifier onto each TCR beta cDNA molecule. Each sample yielded at least 2.5 million CDR3-containing paired-end reads. All of the RNA was converted into first-strand cDNA using the Mint cDNA synthesis kit, with a TRBC-specific oligonucleotide serving as the primer. After uracil-DNA glycosylase treatment, a first 18-cycle PCR used universal primers M1SS and BC2_uni_R on all cDNA. Per the source publication's procedure: For normalization, 1 million high-quality reads, each with a distinct molecular identifier, were randomly selected from each sample. Reads with shared molecular identifiers were discarded instead of being binned into consensus sequences. MiTCR, set to a Q25 quality threshold and the strictest error-elimination algorithm, was used for CDR3 identification, clonotype clustering and error correction. A nonparametric unseen species model with Euler transformation was used to estimate lower-bound total TCR beta diversity. TCRdb passed the public sequencing reads through fastp at Q25 and MiXCR, retaining productive beta sequences. Every CDR3 protein is listed once, alongside the most common genes and DNA of its rows. Clone size and V and J calls follow TCRdb, not the original study. Recorded for this sample are 450,000 to 700,000 distinct CDR3 sequences; approximately 30% of them occurred a single time. Clones ranked in the top ten supply roughly 18% of the sample.

The donors were under 40 Caucasian individuals from Russia, aged roughly 6 to 100 years, who were systemically healthy. Around 10 milliliters of peripheral blood were collected from each donor into EDTA-treated Vacutainer tubes. Ficoll-Paque density-gradient centrifugation was used to isolate PBMCs, with at least 7 million per sample. Trizol reagent was used to extract total RNA from PBMCs, with at least 6 micrograms per sample. Naive CD45RAhigh/CD27high T cell percentages were measured by flow cytometry on a PBMC aliquot from every donor. This clonotype originated in a woman aged 70-85 years in good health. Sequencing was performed on blood.

The CDR3 sequence is CASSLEGFWQFF. The DNA reads TGCGCCAGCAGCTTAGAGGGATTTTGGCAGTTCTTC. The chain joins TRBV5-1 to TRBJ2-5; tentative D gene TRBD2, with 5 bases matching. The DNA end is more similar to TRBJ2-1, so the J call may be wrong. From a lookup of the germline V gene, CDR1 and CDR2 are SGHRS and YFSETQ. The CDR3 covers 12 residues, taking in both the cysteine and the phenylalanine. Of all the DNA, just the CDR3 is kept, 36 bases in frame from base 1.